This T cell receptor beta chain was identified during a study of patients and donors after allogeneic stem cell transplantation. MiXCR was run by TCRdb on the RT-PCR reads, yielding one entry per CDR3 protein. The sample carries 920,000 or so distinct CDR3 sequences, under 20% recorded once. CDR3 length equals 15 residues. Germline assignment: CDR1 ENHRY and CDR2 SYGVKD. V lost 2 bases to trimming and J lost 4 bases; unmatched junction nucleotides: 5. The rearrangement joins TRBV10-3 to TRBJ1-5, with 7 bases fitting TRBD1. This clonotype was obtained from a human donor who was either an allogeneic HSCT recipient or a stem cell or donor lymphocyte infusion donor (not recorded which). It is not recorded whose cells these are; they may come from a transplant donor. The sequenced sample consisted of blood, either unsorted or a sorted T cell fraction (not recorded which). The CDR3 sequence: CAISEGQVGNQPQHF. CDR3 nucleotide sequence: TGTGCCATCAGTGAGGGACAGGTCGGGAATCAGCCCCAGCATTTT.